The source of this T cell receptor beta chain is a study of blood T cell repertoires in COVID-19. The overall study: COVID-19 samples from acute and convalescent phases originated in the United States, Italy and Spain. PBMCs, B-cell-depleted T cells, or T cells provided the cDNA or gDNA that made up the material.

As handled by the study authors: Amplification of reference gene primers provided the estimated nucleated cell counts. Some clones are missing from TCRdb's copy, which holds only in-frame ones; the method was immunoSEQ multiplex PCR. V, J and clone size derive from that table, while D and trimming were established from the DNA sequence. The data hold 300,000 to 400,000 clones, with more than 75% observed a single time. This clonotype was obtained from a man in his forties or fifties with active or convalescent COVID-19. Sequencing used peripheral blood.

The CDR3 spells CASTDRVYNSPLHF. In DNA form, the CDR3 reads TGTGCCAGCACCGACAGGGTTTATAATTCACCCCTCCACTTT. V is TRBV7-2 and J is TRBJ1-6, with 7 bases that match TRBD1. The length of the CDR3 is 14 residues. The trim removed 7 bases at V and 4 bases at J, leaving 4 bases unmatched. Germline CDR1 SGHTA, CDR2 FQGNSA. Using reference TRBV7-2 and TRBJ1-6 for the parts outside the CDR3, the full variable domain is GAGVSQSPSNKVTEKGKDVELRCDPISGHTALYWYRQSLGQGLEFLIYFQGNSAPDKSGLPSDRFSAERTGGSVSTLTIQRTQQEDSAVYLCASTDRVYNSPLHFGNGTRLTVT.